This note documents a single TCR beta chain sequence. Its specific antigen is unknown. Per-nucleotide qualities are absent, and no much larger clonotype sits a single base away. V loses 5 bases of germline sequence and J loses 10 bases, and the interval between the two ends is 23 bases. CDR1 and CDR2, looked up from the germline V gene, are MDHEN and SYDVKM. Including the terminal cysteine and phenylalanine, the CDR3 comprises 15 residues. The sequence is cut down to CDR3 DNA, 45 bases in frame from base 1. The data are from a study of shared clonotypes between healthy human individuals (dated by TCRdb to the early 2020s). The study in broad terms: Three men and two women, aged 18 to 49 years, made up the cohort. For each donor, three plates each were used for CD4 naive and CD4 memory, two plates were used for CD8 naive, and one plate was used for CD8 memory. Blood TCR repertoires of roughly five healthy adults were deeply sequenced to estimate repertoire size and the extent of clonotype sharing between individuals. To increase sequencing depth and limit assay-specific biases, different laboratories used diverse techniques to prepare libraries and sequence TCR repertoires. Each donor's leukapheresis produced roughly between roughly 0.85 and 9.5 billion PBMCs.

Using the deep immunoSEQ assay, multiplex PCR amplified TCR CDR3 regions from genomic DNA. Extracted genomic DNA from each cell subset was distributed evenly across all wells of several immunoSEQ 96-well plates, and each plate was treated as a replicate. For sorted subsets, 150 to 250 ng genomic DNA, equal to tens of thousands of T cell genomes, was loaded into each replicate PCR. Purified libraries were measured with a Qubit 3.0 fluorometer, size-checked on a Bioanalyzer 2100, and measured again with the KAPA Library Quantification kit. Every immunoSEQ 96-well plate was sequenced on a separate single-read 150-cycle Illumina NextSeq 550 flow cell. The original pipeline was this. Because only junctional sequences without quality scores were contained in the immunoSEQ output, filtering matching that applied to full-length reads could not be performed. To assign V/J genes and CDR3, sequences were annotated using PyIR, a Python wrapper for IgBLAST v1.9, with IMGT germline references. Any read was removed if the V/J assignment was weak (E-value above 1e-6), the CDR3 was missing, or the read contained stop codons, out-of-frame junctions, or ambiguous translated residues. V3J clonotypes were defined as sequences sharing the same inferred V gene, J gene, and CDR3 amino acid sequence. Percentage overlap between repertoires was computed as shared unique clonotypes divided by the size of the smaller repertoire. RTK rarefaction, the Chao1 estimator, and Recon v2.1 estimates of unobserved clonotypes were used to assess repertoire richness. For all TCRbeta clonotypes obtained by the gDNA method from a few donors, generation probabilities were computed with OLGA. This immuneACCESS table, as held by TCRdb, lists in-frame sequences with V and J called but not all clones. Of the missing ones, under half trace to an unresolved V gene in checked studies; the others have no known cause. V and J calls and clone size follow that table, whereas D and trimming were derived from the DNA. Counted in this sample were 2 million to 2.5 million clones; 90% to 97% of them appeared once. The ten most abundant clones make up roughly 0.13% of the sample.

The donors were healthy, HIV-negative adults with no recently reported acute infections or vaccinations. Every donor was a Caucasian adult living in Nashville, Tennessee, USA. Magnetic negative selection was used to enrich CD4+ T cells, after which naive cells were positively selected on CD45RA and the negative fraction became the memory subset. Blood was obtained by leukapheresis, after which PBMCs were separated by Ficoll-Histopaque density gradient centrifugation and cryopreserved in liquid nitrogen vapor phase. Analytical flow cytometry was used to check the purity and quantity of each magnetically sorted T cell population. Genomic DNA was isolated from every sorted fraction and measured by UV absorbance on a Nanodrop 2000c. Here is what the overall study found, with its caveats: Based on pairwise subsampling, the degree of clonotype sharing among donors was expected to be affected by sequencing depth. Sharing across a few donors was observed for roughly 5% of naive CD4, around 3.5% of naive CD8, 2% to 2.5% of memory CD4, and around 0.44% of memory CD8 clonotypes. Even with the large sequencing depth, rarefaction of the sorted-subset datasets indicated that sequencing was incomplete. Sampling was restricted to blood, and TCR repertoires in tissues likely differ from the TCR repertoires found in blood. Because the study included only a small number of donors, the genetic and exposure-history diversity represented was limited. Compared with non-shared clonotypes, clonotypes shared by all four sorted-subset donors had higher generation probabilities. Naive subsets generally had larger estimated clonotype richness than memory subsets did.

The chain employs TRBV28 and TRBJ1-2, with no confident D gene call. This clonotype originated in a man aged 18 to 30 in good health. Material: naive CD4+ T cells sorted from blood. Read against the paper, the sample's cell subset or site label means: CD45RA+ positively selected. CDR3 loop: CASSPPSGTGVDYTF. The nucleotides are TGTGCCAGCAGTCCACCCTCGGGAACTGGAGTCGACTACACCTTC.